These T cell receptor beta chains were read from a single sample in a study of cytomegalovirus exposure and HLA in healthy donors. Sequencing used immunoSEQ multiplex PCR; TCRdb keeps in-frame clones, though not all of them. The sample shows about 150,000 clones, about 68% of them seen only once. The sample was PBMCs. These receptor sequences come from a man aged 18 to 29 in good health and CMV-seronegative. Both conserved end residues are trimmed from each CDR3. Fields, in order: V gene, CDR3 length, CDR3 protein.

V: TRBV5-1
length: 12
CDR3: ASSTTGAGETQY

V: TRBV4-1
length: 13
CDR3: ASSQGAGSVTEQF

V: TRBV5-4
length: 14
CDR3: ASSPYRGQHHTEAF

V: TRBV7-9
length: 14
CDR3: ASSFSGLAGVGEQF

V: TRBV10-1
length: 12
CDR3: ASAYGQGEEKQF

V: TRBV6-5
length: 12
CDR3: ASTLDRNTGELF

V: TRBV25-1
length: 15
CDR3: ASSEWPAGVSYNEQF

V: TRBV7-6
length: 13
CDR3: ASSLRTGVGQPQH

V: TRBV10-3
length: 12
CDR3: AISDRGIGEKLF

V: TRBV19
length: 14
CDR3: ASRWSPDRVTDTQY

V: TRBV19
length: 12
CDR3: ASRQYSGANVLT

V: TRBV2
length: 14
CDR3: ASPSTGSSGANVLT

V: TRBV28
length: 13
CDR3: ASSPLLGRSYEQY

V: TRBV5-1
length: 11
CDR3: ASSLGGARELF

V: TRBV7-8
length: 14
CDR3: ASSLALAGVGYEQF

V: TRBV18
length: 15
CDR3: ASSPWDTASGANVLT

V: TRBV7-6
length: 11
CDR3: ASSLGEEETQY

V: TRBV4-3
length: 12
CDR3: ASSPSTGNTEAF

V: TRBV5-6
length: 13
CDR3: ASSSDGGSNQPQH

V: TRBV27
length: 11
CDR3: ASSFDGSGGQF

V: TRBV5-1
length: 14
CDR3: ASSAGTSGITDTQY

V: TRBV4-2
length: 14
CDR3: ASSQDLGQYQETQY

V: TRBV9
length: 20
CDR3: ASSGSQGARRDPPPSTDTQY

V: TRBV6-6
length: 13
CDR3: ASSDGTGGTDTQY

V: TRBV5-4
length: 10
CDR3: ASSTAGGEQY